The sequence of this TCR beta chain was determined in a study of cytomegalovirus exposure and HLA in healthy donors (TCRdb year 2017). Looking at the study overall: An earlier analysis of some 500 of the donors reported about 250 Gb of sequence data and around 110 million unique TCR beta sequences from 190 million or so T cells. In an earlier analysis of around 540 of the donors, high-throughput TCR beta sequencing was used to judge whether each TCR beta V gene segment behaved as functional or pseudogenic. Class I and class II HLA loci were covered by the typing at four-digit resolution. Because of strong linkage in the cohort, roughly five DR-DQ haplotypes were treated as single units for association and clustering. Donor age, sex, ethnicity and CMV serostatus were compiled alongside the repertoire data. All discovery cohort repertoires had been generated on a single sequencing platform. Along with the roughly 710-subject first cohort, a separate validation cohort of over a hundred different subjects was used. Among around 400 genotyped donors of the cohort, an average of around 240,000 unique TCR beta nucleotide sequences was sequenced per donor, of which about 19% were non-productive. Typing coverage varied by locus: 629-630 donors for A, B, C, DRB1 and DQB1; approximately 500 for DQA1; 606 for DPA1; fewer than 480 for DPB1. The T cell repertoires of several hundred subjects were profiled by immunosequencing and related to cytomegalovirus serostatus. Of the roughly 400 genotyped donors, approximately 80% were placed in the genetic ancestry cluster associated with self-reported Caucasian donors. In a later genetic analysis, genome-wide SNP genotypes for about 60% of the 666 donors were used, and that subset was treated as a discovery cohort. The study was designed to test whether signatures of past pathogen exposure could be identified by cataloging public T cell receptors. The later analysis used no new phenotypic data to find candidate immune exposures, relying instead on TCR beta sequences and their occurrence across donors. Approximately 310 gigabases of sequencing data and 75 million to 85 million unique TCR sequences made up an early release that covered around 640 HLA-typed donors. In a later analysis, previously published TCR beta repertoires from fewer than 750 donors were re-analyzed and high-resolution HLA genotyping was added so that TCR occurrence patterns could be studied. To predict cytomegalovirus infection status, the study combined high-throughput TCR immunosequencing, statistical association of individual TCRs with disease status, and machine learning. What the research found in general, with its limitations: Three of the identified cytomegalovirus-associated TCR beta chains were confirmed in vitro to be specific for cytomegalovirus antigens. Immune exposure information for the cohort was limited to CMV serostatus. Linkage disequilibrium might explain the correlated functional status among segregating V segments, but an unknown experimental factor could not be excluded. Because some donors lacked HLA typing at each locus, the association tests relied only on the typed subset. Most CMV-associated TCR beta chains appeared to be HLA-restricted in a later analysis, and the HLA associations seemed to be driven largely by CMV exposure. A later analysis found that HLA-associated TCR beta chains were more clonally expanded and had lower generation probabilities than equally common non-associated chains. According to a later analysis, TCR association rates differed among HLA loci, with DRB1 alleles showing the most associated TCRs and HLA-C alleles showing the fewest. The study gave a list of under 200 TCR beta chains associated with cytomegalovirus. A cluster of highly shared sequence variants was judged likely to be a technical artifact of the sequencing pipeline. An association between a missense DCLRE1C variant and V-gene and J-gene trimming of TCR beta chains was found in a later genetic analysis and replicated in an independent cohort. In a later analysis, several top co-occurrence clusters were reported to appear linked to parvovirus B19, influenza, CMV and Epstein-Barr virus. The presence/absence analyses assumed that sequencing depth was roughly uniform across donors, and that assumption may not be true. A later analysis associated approximately 17,000 TCR beta sequences with specific HLA alleles at a false discovery rate of 0.05. It was suggested by the authors that the approach could potentially be generalized to other disease states and immunological phenotypes. The earlier analysis of approximately 590 of the donors excluded over 15 rarely observed V segments, including chromosome 9 orphons, because counts were too low. Some IMGT-functional V segments, including TRBV6-2 and TRBV6-3, could not be told apart with the 87-base-pair reads, so those segments were excluded. While some public TCRs were present in many individuals, most TCR sequences turned up only very rarely across donors. According to a later genetic analysis, donors in an Asian-associated ancestry cluster had fewer N-insertions in productive TCRs than the approximately 690-donor mean. Cytomegalovirus status was reported to be diagnosed by the classifier with high specificity and sensitivity in both the original and validation cohorts. In an earlier analysis of some 640 of the donors, most TCR beta V segments were observed in productive rearrangements about 90% or about 30% of the time, broadly matching IMGT annotations. The cohort was sequenced for TCR beta chains only, and without alpha or paired-chain data the features that could be detected were limited. A further reported finding was that TCR beta sequences accurately predicted the HLA-A and HLA-B alleles for most subjects in the first cohort. When HLA alleles, especially DR and DQ, strongly co-occurred, attributing TCR associations to individual alleles was difficult.

The method behind the library was the immunoSEQ multiplex PCR assay. The multiplex PCR relied on a mix of 60 forward primers for TCR Vbeta segments and 13 reverse primers for TCR Jbeta segments. The CDR3 region of rearranged TCR beta genes was amplified from genomic DNA with a multiplex PCR assay. The amplified TCR beta libraries were sequenced on the Illumina HiSeq System as 87-base-pair reads. Regarding the original processing steps: A later analysis tallied tens of millions of unique TCR beta chains across the 660 or so repertoires, and some 10 million of those chains were shared by two or more donors. Raw reads were error-corrected and collapsed into unique sequences by a nearest-neighbor algorithm in which closely related sequences were merged to remove PCR and sequencing errors. To assign V, D and J gene segments, CDR3 sequences were aligned to IMGT reference sequences. For a sequence to be retained, at least a six-nucleotide match to both a V gene segment and a J gene segment was required. A rearrangement counted as productive if the CDR3 had no stop codons and remained in frame with V and J, and every other rearrangement counted as non-productive. Following IMGT convention, CDR3 was defined as the stretch from the second conserved V-encoded cysteine up to the conserved J-encoded phenylalanine. The earlier analysis of more than 450 of the donors excluded sequences that lacked an unambiguous match to a single V gene segment. An earlier analysis of several hundred of the donors classified V segments as functional when productive rearrangements were above 56.7% and as segregating when the standard deviation between donors was above 5%. To diagnose cytomegalovirus status from the catalog of TCR beta chain sequences, a statistical classification framework was built. A later analysis assigned V and J genes by comparing TCR nucleotide sequences with IMGT/GENE-DB human TR gene sequences. Using the TCRdist pipeline, a later analysis assigned CDR3 sequences along with most-parsimonious VDJ recombination scenarios. In a later analysis, each TCR beta chain was defined by its CDR3 amino acid sequence together with its V-gene family, and reads without a unique V-gene family were excluded. A later analysis removed 600 or so highly shared, low-generation-probability nucleotide sequences to deal with suspected cross-contamination and a sequencing artifact. For each public chain, a later analysis derived a clonal expansion index from normalized ranks of inferred template counts within each repertoire. A later analysis computed generation probabilities with a VDJ recombination model fitted to out-of-frame rearrangements, and checked the results against IGoR. In a later analysis, TCR-TCR, TCR-HLA and TCR-CMV co-occurrence was scored with hypergeometric tests, and a repertoire-size bias correction was applied to TCR pairs. A later analysis estimated false discovery rates by permuting HLA or CMV assignments 20 times. In a later analysis, co-occurring TCRs were grouped with DBSCAN, and TCRdist sequence similarity was added when clustering was performed within HLA-allele-positive subsets. For co-occurrence clustering, repertoires with fewer than 30,000 or more than 120,000 public chains were excluded, along with roughly 5 repertoires with anomalous nucleotide sharing. Not all clones reach the TCRdb copy of this immuneACCESS table, which keeps in-frame sequences only. Checked studies attribute under half of the gap to unresolved V genes and leave the rest unexplained. V, J and clone size reflect that table, while D and trimming were determined from the DNA. The table for this sample lists about 170,000 clones; over 80% of them were counted only once. Roughly 4.8% of the sample is taken by the ten largest.

The CDR3 contains 15 residues, cysteine and phenylalanine counted. Here the CDR3 DNA is all that survives: 45 bases in frame from base 1. Cut back by 3 bases and 0 bases, the V and J ends lie 11 bases apart. In the germline V gene, CDR1 corresponds to MDHEN and CDR2 to SYDVKM. Of note for this clone: Its antigen is currently not known. No qualities accompany the bases; no much larger clone lies one base away.

The cohort comprised 666 healthy bone marrow donors. At the time of sampling, all cohort members were nominally healthy, though unrecorded immune exposures were likely present. The donor tested CMV seropositive, placing the donor among the 250 to 350 seropositive members of the cohort. Every donor gave a peripheral blood sample, and the peripheral blood mononuclear cells from that sample were used for TCR beta sequencing. Genomic DNA was extracted from the blood cell samples with the Qiagen DNeasy Blood Extraction Kit. This receptor was identified in a woman in her forties or fifties in good health and CMV-seropositive. The sequence joins TRBV28 to TRBJ1-1, with an unclear D gene assignment. The specimen was PBMCs. Read as DNA, the sequence is TGTGCCAGCAGTTTTCAACAGACAATGAACACTGAAGCTTTCTTT. The encoded protein is CASSFQQTMNTEAFF.